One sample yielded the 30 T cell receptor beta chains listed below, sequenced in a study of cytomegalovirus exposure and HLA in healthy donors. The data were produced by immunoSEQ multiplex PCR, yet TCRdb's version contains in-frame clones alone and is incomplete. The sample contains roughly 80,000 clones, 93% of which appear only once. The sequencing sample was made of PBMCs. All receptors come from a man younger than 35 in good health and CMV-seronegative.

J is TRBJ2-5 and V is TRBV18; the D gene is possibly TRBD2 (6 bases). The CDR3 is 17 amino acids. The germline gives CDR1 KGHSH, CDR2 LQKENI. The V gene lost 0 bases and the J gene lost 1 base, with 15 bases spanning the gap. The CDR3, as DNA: TGTGCCAGCTCACCACCCCGGGACTCCCAGCTCCAAGAGACCCAGTACTTC. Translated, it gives CASSPPRDSQLQETQYF.

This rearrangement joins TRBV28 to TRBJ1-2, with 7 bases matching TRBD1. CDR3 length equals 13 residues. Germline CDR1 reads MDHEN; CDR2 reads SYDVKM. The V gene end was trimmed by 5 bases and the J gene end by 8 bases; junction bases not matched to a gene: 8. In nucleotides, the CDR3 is TGTGCCAGCAGTCCGGACAGGATTGGGGGCTACACCTTC. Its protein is CASSPDRIGGYTF.

CDR3 DNA: TGTGCCAGCAGCTTTTTCTTCGCCGGGAGCTCCTATAATTCACCCCTCCACTTT. It specifies CASSFFFAGSSYNSPLHF. The V and J genes are TRBV7-6 and TRBJ1-6; D is unclear. Germline lookup yields CDR1 SGHVS and CDR2 FNYEAQ. This CDR3 is built from 18 residues. Trimming removed 3 bases from V and 0 bases from J, with 15 bases in between.

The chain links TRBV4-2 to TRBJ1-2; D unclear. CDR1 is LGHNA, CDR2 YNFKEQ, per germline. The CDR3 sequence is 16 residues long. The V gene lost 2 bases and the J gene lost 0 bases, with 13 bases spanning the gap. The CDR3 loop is CASSQIEGGSNYGYTF. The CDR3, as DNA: TGTGCCAGCAGCCAAATTGAAGGAGGATCTAACTATGGCTACACCTTC.

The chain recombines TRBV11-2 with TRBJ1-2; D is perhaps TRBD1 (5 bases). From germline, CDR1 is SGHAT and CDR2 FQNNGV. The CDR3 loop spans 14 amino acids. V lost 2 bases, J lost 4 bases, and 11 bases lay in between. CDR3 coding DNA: TGTGCCAGCAGCTTATCGGGGGTAGGCTATGGCTACACCTTC. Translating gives CASSLSGVGYGYTF. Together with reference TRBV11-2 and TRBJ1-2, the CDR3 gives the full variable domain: EAGVAQSPRYKIIEKRQSVAFWCNPISGHATLYWYQQILGQGPKLLIQFQNNGVVDDSQLPKDRFSAERLKGVDSTLKIQPAKLEDSAVYLCASSLSGVGYGYTFGSGTRLTVV.

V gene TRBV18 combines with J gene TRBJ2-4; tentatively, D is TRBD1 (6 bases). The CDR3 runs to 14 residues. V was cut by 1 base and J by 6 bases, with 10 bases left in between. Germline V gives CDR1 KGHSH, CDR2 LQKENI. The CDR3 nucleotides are TGTGCCAGCTCACCACGGACAGACAGAAACATTCAGTACTTC. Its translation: CASSPRTDRNIQYF.

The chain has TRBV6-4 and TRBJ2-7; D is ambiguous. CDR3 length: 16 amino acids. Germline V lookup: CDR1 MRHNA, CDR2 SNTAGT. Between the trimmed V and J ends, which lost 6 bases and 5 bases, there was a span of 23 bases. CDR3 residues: CASSPTPDSFTHEQYF. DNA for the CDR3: TGTGCCAGCAGCCCCACTCCCGACTCCTTTACCCACGAGCAGTACTTC.

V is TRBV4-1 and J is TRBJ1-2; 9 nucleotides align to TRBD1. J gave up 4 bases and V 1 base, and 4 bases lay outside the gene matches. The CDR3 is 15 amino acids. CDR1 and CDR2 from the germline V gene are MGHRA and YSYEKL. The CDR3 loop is CASSQVDRGFYGYTF. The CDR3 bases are TGCGCCAGCAGCCAAGTGGACAGGGGTTTCTATGGCTACACCTTC.

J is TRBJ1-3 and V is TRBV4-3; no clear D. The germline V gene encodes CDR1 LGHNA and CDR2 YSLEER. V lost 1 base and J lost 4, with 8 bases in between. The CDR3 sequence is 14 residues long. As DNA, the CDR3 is TGCGCCAGCAGCCAAGTACTGTTCGGAAACACCATATATTTT. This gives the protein CASSQVLFGNTIYF.

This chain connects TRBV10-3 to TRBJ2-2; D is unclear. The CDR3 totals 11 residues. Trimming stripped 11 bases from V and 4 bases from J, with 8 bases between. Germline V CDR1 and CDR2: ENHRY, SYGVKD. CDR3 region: CASSGTGELFF. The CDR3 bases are TGTGCCTCCTCGGGCACCGGGGAGCTGTTTTTT.

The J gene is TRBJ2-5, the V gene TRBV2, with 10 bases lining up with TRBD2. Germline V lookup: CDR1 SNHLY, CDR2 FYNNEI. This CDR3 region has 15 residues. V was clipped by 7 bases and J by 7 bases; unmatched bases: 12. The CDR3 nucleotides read TGTGCCAGCAAAACGAGCGGGGGGGCCTTCGGGACCCAGTACTTC. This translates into CASKTSGGAFGTQYF.

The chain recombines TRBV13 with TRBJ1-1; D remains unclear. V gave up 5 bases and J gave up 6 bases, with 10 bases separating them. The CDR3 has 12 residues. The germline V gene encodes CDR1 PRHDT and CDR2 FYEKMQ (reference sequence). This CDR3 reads CASSPPGAEAFF. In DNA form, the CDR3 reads TGTGCCAGCAGCCCCCCCGGGGCTGAAGCTTTCTTT.

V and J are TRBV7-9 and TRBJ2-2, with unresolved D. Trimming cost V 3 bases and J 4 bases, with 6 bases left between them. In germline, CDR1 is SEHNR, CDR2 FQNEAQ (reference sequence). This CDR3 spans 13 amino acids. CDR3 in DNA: TGTGCCAGCAGCTTCACATTCACCGGGGAGCTGTTTTTT. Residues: CASSFTFTGELFF.

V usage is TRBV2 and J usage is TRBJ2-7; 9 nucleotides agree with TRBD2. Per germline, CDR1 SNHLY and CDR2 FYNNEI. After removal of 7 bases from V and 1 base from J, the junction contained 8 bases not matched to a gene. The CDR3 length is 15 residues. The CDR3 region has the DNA TGTGCCAGCATCGGAGCGGGGGGACATTCCTACGAGCAGTACTTC. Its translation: CASIGAGGHSYEQYF.

CDR3 sequence (DNA): TGTGCCAGCCCGGGGGGACAAGAGACCCAGTACTTC. It is translated as CASPGGQETQYF. The chain has TRBV7-9 and TRBJ2-5; 7 nucleotides align to TRBD2. The germline V gene has CDR1 SEHNR and CDR2 FQNEAQ (reference sequence). The ends lost 8 bases at V and 2 bases at J; junction bases unmatched: 2. The CDR3 is 12 residues long.

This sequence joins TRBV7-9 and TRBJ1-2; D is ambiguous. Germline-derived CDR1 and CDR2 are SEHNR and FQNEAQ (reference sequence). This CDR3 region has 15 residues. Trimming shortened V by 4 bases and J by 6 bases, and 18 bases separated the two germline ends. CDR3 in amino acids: CASSSRSRAEDGYTF. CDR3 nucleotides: TGTGCCAGCAGCTCCCGTTCTAGAGCGGAAGATGGCTACACCTTC. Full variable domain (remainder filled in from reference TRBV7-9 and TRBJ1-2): DTGVSQNPRHKITKRGQNVTFRCDPISEHNRLYWYRQTLGQGPEFLTYFQNEAQLEKSRLLSDRFSAERPKGSFSTLEIQRTEQGDSAMYLCASSSRSRAEDGYTFGSGTRLTVV.

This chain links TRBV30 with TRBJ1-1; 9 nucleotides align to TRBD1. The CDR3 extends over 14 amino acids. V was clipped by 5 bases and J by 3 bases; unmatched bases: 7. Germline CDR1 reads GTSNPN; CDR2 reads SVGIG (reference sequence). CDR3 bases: TGTGCCTGGGCTTCCGGGACAGGGTACACTGAAGCTTTCTTT. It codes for CAWASGTGYTEAFF.

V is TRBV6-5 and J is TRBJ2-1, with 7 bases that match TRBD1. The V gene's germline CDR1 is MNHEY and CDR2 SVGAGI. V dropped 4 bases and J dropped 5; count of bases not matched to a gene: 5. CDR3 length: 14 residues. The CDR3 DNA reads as TGTGCCAGCAGTTGGACAGGACCCAACAATGAGCAGTTCTTC. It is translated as CASSWTGPNNEQFF.

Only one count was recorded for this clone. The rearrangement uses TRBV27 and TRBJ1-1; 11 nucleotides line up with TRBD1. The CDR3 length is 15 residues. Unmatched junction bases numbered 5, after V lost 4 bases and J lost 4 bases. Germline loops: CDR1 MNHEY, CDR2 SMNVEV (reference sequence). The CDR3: CASSYPGQGGTEAFF. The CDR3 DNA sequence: TGTGCCAGCAGTTATCCGGGACAGGGGGGCACTGAAGCTTTCTTT.

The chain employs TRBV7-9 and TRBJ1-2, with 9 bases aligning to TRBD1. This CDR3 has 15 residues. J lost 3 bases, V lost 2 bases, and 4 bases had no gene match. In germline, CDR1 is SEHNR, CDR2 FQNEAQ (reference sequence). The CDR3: CASSLRTGEHYGYTF. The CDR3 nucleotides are TGTGCCAGCAGCTTAAGGACAGGGGAGCACTATGGCTACACCTTC.

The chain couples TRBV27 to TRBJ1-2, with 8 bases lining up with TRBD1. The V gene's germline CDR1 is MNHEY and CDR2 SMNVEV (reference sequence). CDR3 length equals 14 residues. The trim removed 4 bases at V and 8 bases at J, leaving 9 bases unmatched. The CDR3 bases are TGTGCCAGCAGTTCGTTGGACAGGGCGAAGGGCTACACCTTC. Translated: CASSSLDRAKGYTF.

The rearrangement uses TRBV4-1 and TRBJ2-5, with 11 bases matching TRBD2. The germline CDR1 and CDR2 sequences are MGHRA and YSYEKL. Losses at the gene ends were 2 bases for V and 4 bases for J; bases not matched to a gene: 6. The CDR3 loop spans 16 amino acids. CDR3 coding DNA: TGCGCCAGCAGCCAACAGACTAGCGGGGTTGGAGAGACCCAGTACTTC. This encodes CASSQQTSGVGETQYF.

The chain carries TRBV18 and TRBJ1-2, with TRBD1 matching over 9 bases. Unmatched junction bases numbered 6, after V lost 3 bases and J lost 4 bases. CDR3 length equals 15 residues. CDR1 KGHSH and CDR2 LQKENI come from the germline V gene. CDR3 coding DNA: TGTGCCAGCTCACCTGAAGCGGGACAGGGCTATGGCTACACCTTC. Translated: CASSPEAGQGYGYTF. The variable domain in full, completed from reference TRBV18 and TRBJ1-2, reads NAGVMQNPRHLVRRRGQEARLRCSPMKGHSHVYWYRQLPEEGLKFMVYLQKENIIDESGMPKERFSAEFPKEGPSILRIQQVVRGDSAAYFCASSPEAGQGYGYTFGSGTRLTVV.

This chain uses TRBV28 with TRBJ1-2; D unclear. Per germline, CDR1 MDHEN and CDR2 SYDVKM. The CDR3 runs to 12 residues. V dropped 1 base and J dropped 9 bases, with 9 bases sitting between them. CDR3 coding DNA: TGTGCCAGCAGTTTATCAGGCTCAAGCTACACCTTC. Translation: CASSLSGSSYTF.

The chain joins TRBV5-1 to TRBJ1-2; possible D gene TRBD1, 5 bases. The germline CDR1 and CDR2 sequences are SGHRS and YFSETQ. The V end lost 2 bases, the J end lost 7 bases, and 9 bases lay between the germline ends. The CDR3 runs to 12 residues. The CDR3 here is CASSLQEGGYTF. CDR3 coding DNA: TGCGCCAGCAGCTTACAGGAGGGTGGCTACACCTTC. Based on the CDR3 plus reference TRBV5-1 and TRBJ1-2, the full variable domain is KAGVTQTPRYLIKTRGQQVTLSCSPISGHRSVSWYQQTPGQGLQFLFEYFSETQRNKGNFPGRFSGRQFSNSRSEMNVSTLELGDSALYLCASSLQEGGYTFGSGTRLTVV.

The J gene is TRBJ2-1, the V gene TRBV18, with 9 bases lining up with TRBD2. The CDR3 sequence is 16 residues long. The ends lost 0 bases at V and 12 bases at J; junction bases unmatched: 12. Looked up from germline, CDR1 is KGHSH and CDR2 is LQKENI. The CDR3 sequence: CASSPPGYLAGIAQFF. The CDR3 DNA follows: TGTGCCAGCTCACCACCGGGCTACCTAGCGGGAATTGCGCAGTTCTTC.

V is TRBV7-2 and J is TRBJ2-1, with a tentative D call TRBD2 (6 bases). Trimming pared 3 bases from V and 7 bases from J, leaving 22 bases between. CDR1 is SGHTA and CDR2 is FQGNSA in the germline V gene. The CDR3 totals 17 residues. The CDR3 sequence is CASSLRVRRELVNEQFF. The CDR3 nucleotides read TGTGCCAGCAGCTTGCGGGTAAGGAGGGAGTTGGTGAATGAGCAGTTCTTC.

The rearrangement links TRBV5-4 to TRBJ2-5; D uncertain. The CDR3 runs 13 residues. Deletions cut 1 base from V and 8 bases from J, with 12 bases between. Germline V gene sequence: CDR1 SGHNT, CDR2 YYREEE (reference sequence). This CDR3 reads CASSLMTERTQYF. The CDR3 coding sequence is TGTGCCAGCAGCTTGATGACGGAGCGAACCCAGTACTTC.

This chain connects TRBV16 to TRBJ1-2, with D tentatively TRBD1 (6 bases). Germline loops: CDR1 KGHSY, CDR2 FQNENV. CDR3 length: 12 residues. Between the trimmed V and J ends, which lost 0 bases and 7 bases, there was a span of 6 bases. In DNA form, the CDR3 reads TGTGCCAGCAGCCAATCGGGGGCTGGCTACACCTTC. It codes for CASSQSGAGYTF. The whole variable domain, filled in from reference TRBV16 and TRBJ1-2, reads GEEVAQTPKHLVRGEGQKAKLYCAPIKGHSYVFWYQQVLKNEFKFLISFQNENVFDETGMPKERFSAKCLPNSPCSLEIQATKLEDSAVYFCASSQSGAGYTFGSGTRLTVV.

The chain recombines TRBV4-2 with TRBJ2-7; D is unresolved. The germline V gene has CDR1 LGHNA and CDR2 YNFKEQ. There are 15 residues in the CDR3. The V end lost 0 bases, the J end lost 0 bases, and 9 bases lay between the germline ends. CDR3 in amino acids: CASSQDLVGSYEQYF. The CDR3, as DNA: TGTGCCAGCAGCCAAGATCTGGTCGGCTCCTACGAGCAGTACTTC.